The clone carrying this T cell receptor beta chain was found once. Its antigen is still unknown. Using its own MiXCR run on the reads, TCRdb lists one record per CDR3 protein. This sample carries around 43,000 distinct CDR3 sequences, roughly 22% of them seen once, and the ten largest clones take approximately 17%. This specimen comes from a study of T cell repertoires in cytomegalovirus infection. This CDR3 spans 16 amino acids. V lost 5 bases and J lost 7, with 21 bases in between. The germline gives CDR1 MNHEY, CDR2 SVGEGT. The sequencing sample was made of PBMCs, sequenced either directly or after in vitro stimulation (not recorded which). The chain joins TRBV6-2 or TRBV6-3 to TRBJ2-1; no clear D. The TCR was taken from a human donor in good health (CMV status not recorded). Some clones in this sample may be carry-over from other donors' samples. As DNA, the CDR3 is TGTGCCAGCAGTCTAACTCGACTCGGAAAGAAAAATGAGCAGTTCTTC. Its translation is CASSLTRLGKKNEQFF.